What follows describes a single T cell receptor (beta chain). Its cognate antigen is unknown. The use of a sample-barcoded 5' primer and a J-beta primer mix characterized a second PCR of about 6 to 11 cycles. TCRdb processed the 5' RACE reads anew with MiXCR; each CDR3 protein has one entry. The sample has over 1,500,000 distinct CDR3 sequences, around half seen once. CDR3 size: 14 residues. V was trimmed by 3 bases and J by 0 bases, leaving 8 bases between them. This entry is derived from a study of blood T cells in healthy people across ages. Points from the study as a whole: Among T cells, TCR beta diversity per million cells dropped roughly linearly as age rose.

This clonotype was sampled from a middle-aged woman in good health. The specimen was blood. The chain employs TRBV12-3 or TRBV12-4 and TRBJ2-5; unclear D gene. CDR3 amino acids: CASSFPPNQETQYF. The CDR3, as DNA: TGTGCCAGCAGTTTCCCCCCCAACCAAGAGACCCAGTACTTC.